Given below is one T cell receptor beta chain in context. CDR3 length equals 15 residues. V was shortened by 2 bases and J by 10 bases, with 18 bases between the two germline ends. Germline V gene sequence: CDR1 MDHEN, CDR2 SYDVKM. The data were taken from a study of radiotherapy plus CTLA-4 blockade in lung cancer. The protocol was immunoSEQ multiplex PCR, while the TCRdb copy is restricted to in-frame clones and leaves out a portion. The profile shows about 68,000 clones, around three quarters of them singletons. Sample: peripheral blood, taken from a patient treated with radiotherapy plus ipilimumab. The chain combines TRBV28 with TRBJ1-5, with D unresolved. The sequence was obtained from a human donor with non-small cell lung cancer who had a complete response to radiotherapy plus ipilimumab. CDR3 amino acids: CASSLVDLFGGPQHF. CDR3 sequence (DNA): TGTGCCAGCAGTTTAGTAGATCTTTTCGGCGGCCCCCAGCATTTT.